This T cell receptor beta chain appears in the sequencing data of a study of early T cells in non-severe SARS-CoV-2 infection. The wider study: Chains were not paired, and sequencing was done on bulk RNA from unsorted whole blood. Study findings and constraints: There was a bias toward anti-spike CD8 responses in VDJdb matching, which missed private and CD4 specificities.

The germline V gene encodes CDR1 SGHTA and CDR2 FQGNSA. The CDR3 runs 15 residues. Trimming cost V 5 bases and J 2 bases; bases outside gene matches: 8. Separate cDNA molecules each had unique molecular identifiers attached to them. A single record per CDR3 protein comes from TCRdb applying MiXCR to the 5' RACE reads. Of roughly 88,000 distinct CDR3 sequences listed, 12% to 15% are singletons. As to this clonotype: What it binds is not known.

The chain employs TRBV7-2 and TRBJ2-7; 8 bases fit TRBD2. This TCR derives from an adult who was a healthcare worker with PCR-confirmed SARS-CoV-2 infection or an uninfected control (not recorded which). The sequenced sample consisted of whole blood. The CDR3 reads CASSRTSPPPYEQYF. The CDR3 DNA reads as TGTGCCAGCAGCAGGACTAGCCCCCCTCCCTACGAGCAGTACTTC. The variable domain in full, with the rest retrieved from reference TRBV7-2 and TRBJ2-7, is GAGVSQSPSNKVTEKGKDVELRCDPISGHTALYWYRQSLGQGLEFLIYFQGNSAPDKSGLPSDRFSAERTGGSVSTLTIQRTQQEDSAVYLCASSRTSPPPYEQYFGPGTRLTVT.